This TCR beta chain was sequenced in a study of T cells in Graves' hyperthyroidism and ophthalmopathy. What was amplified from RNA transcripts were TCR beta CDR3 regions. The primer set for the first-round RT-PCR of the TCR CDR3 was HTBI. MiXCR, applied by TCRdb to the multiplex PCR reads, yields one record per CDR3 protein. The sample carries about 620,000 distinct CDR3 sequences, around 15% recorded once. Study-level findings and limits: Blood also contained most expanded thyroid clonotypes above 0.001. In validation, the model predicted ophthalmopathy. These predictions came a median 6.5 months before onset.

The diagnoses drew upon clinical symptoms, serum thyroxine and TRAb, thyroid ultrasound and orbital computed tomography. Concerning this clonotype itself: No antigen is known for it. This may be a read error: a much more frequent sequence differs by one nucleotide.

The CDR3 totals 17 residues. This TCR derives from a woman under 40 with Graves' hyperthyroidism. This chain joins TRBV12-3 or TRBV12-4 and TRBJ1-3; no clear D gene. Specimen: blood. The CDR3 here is CASSLLRVSGSGTTIYF. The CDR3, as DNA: TGTGCCAGCAGTTTATTGAGGGTGTCTGGATCTGGAACCACCATATATTTT.